These T cell receptor beta chains were read from a single sample in a study of T-cell memory formation after mild COVID-19. TCRdb re-derived calls from the 5' RACE reads in MiXCR, one entry per CDR3 protein. Of just under 150,000 distinct CDR3 sequences in the sample, less than 20% were seen once. Specimen: PBMCs or a T cell subset sorted from them (not recorded which). These receptor sequences come from an adult woman who had mild COVID-19 (a few samples of this study predate the infection). Cell type and time point are not known. Both conserved end residues are trimmed from each CDR3.

>TRBV4-2|TRBJ2-1
ASRRADNEQF
>TRBV24-1|TRBJ2-5
ATSGWDRETQY
>TRBV18|TRBJ1-6
ASSRDRDNSPLH
>TRBV29-1|TRBJ2-5
SGSENQGETQY
>TRBV4-1|TRBJ2-5
ASSQDLTRGGNTY
>TRBV4-3|TRBJ1-1
ASSQRQGEAF
>TRBV5-1|TRBJ2-2
ASSTGSNTGELF
>TRBV20-1|TRBJ2-3
SAKTGGSVDTQY
>TRBV20-1|TRBJ1-1
SARQGPEAF
>TRBV20-1|TRBJ1-2
TVGGQGHT
>TRBV20-1|TRBJ2-1
SARWRTSGDEQF
>TRBV2|TRBJ1-2
ASNGRTNYGYT
>TRBV6-1|TRBJ2-1
ASRGPGQGGF
>TRBV2|TRBJ1-2
ARRGARGDGGYT
>TRBV5-1|TRBJ2-1
ASSLGGRSSNEQF
>TRBV7-6|TRBJ2-5
ASSSNAYQETQY
>TRBV5-6|TRBJ2-7
ASSPWMDRPYEQY
>TRBV6-2/TRBV6-3|TRBJ2-3
ASSPGRTSGRPQSTDTQY
>TRBV2|TRBJ2-2
ASKKRTGELF
>TRBV11-2|TRBJ2-2
ASSPIRGGELF
>TRBV7-9|TRBJ2-5
ASSLVTGTETQY
>TRBV4-3|TRBJ2-1
ASSQAPGRMEQF
>TRBV11-2|TRBJ2-5
ASSLDRGRETQY
>TRBV5-1|TRBJ1-1
ASSLETGQAF
>TRBV7-6|TRBJ2-1
ASSLVYLNEQF
>TRBV9|TRBJ2-5
ASSVSTSGEETQY
>TRBV11-2|TRBJ1-2
ASSGQGQANYGYT
>TRBV11-2|TRBJ2-2
ASRPLHPGLAGELF
>TRBV12-3/TRBV12-4|TRBJ2-2
ASTQKGSVGELF
>TRBV19|TRBJ2-7
ASSTAATGFGEQY
>TRBV7-3|TRBJ2-1
ASSSTPLADYNEQF
>TRBV5-5|TRBJ2-3
ASSSTSGSWADTQY
>TRBV7-8|TRBJ1-1
ASSLVATENTEAF
>TRBV30|TRBJ1-4
ALRQGAEKLF
>TRBV7-2|TRBJ2-3
ASSPRRSGGATDTQY
>TRBV12-3/TRBV12-4|TRBJ2-1
ASSWTGEQF
>TRBV12-3/TRBV12-4|TRBJ2-5
ASSRTLAGGKKETQY
>TRBV3-1|TRBJ2-5
ASSQEGTQY
>TRBV27|TRBJ2-7
ASSLQGGEEQY
>TRBV29-1|TRBJ2-3
SAGTDTQY
>TRBV5-1|TRBJ2-6
ASSDTVSGANVLT
>TRBV12-3/TRBV12-4|TRBJ2-3
ASSRDINLLGTDTQY
>TRBV6-5|TRBJ2-5
ASMAPGETQY
>TRBV12-3/TRBV12-4|TRBJ2-7
ASRLAGRLYEQY
>TRBV20-1|TRBJ2-3
SAPRVGRVGTDTQY